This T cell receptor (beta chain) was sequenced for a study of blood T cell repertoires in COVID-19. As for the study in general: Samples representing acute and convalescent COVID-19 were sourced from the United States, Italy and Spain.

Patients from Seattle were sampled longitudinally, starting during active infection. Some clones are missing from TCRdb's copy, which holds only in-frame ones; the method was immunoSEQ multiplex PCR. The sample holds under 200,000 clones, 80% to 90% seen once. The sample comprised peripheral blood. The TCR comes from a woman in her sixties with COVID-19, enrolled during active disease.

This chain's CDR3 is CASSSNRGGRLNEQFF. CDR3 nucleotides: TGTGCCAGCTCATCCAACAGGGGTGGTCGGTTAAATGAGCAGTTCTTC. The chain is built from TRBV18 and TRBJ2-1; 7 bases are a match to TRBD1. CDR3 length: 16 residues. The germline CDR1 and CDR2 sequences are KGHSH and LQKENI. The V and J ends lost 5 bases and 7 bases, in that order; junction bases with no gene match: 14.